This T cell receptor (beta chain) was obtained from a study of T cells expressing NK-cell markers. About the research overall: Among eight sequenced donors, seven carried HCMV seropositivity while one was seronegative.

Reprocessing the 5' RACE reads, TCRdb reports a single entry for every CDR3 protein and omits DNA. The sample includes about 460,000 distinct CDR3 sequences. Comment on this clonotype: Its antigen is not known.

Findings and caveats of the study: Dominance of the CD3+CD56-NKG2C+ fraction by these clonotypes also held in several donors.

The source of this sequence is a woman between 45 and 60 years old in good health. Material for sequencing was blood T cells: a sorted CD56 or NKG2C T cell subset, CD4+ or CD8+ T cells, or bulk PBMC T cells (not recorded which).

CDR3 region: CASSPHEKSYGYTF. The chain has TRBV6-5 and TRBJ1-2. This CDR3 spans 14 amino acids. The germline CDR1 and CDR2 sequences are MNHEY and SVGAGI.